The 27 T cell receptor beta chains given below trace back to one sample, sequenced in a study of cytomegalovirus exposure and HLA in healthy donors. Primers included in the PCR were 60 Vbeta and 13 Jbeta primers. Data came from immunoSEQ multiplex PCR; TCRdb stores just in-frame clones and leaves some out. The listing records roughly 82,000 clones. The specimen was PBMCs. These receptors originate from a woman aged 55-70 years in good health and CMV-seronegative.

The V gene is TRBV2, the J gene TRBJ2-5; TRBD2 agrees at 10 bases. The CDR3 extends over 15 amino acids. Germline V gene data show CDR1 as SNHLY and CDR2 as FYNNEI. The V and J ends lost 2 bases and 4 bases, in that order; junction bases with no gene match: 4. CDR3 sequence (DNA): TGTGCCAGCAGTGAACTAGCGGGAGAAGGAGAGACCCAGTACTTC. It specifies CASSELAGEGETQYF.

This sequence joins TRBV19 and TRBJ1-3; D remains ambiguous. From germline, CDR1 is LNHDA and CDR2 SQIVND (reference sequence). V lost 9 bases and J lost 0, with 12 bases in between. The CDR3 sequence is 14 residues long. The CDR3 loop is CASLTGSSGNTIYF. DNA of the CDR3: TGTGCCAGCCTAACCGGGTCCTCTGGAAACACCATATATTTT.

The rearrangement joins TRBV30 to TRBJ2-6, with 7 bases identical to TRBD2. CDR1 is GTSNPN and CDR2 is SVGIG in the germline V gene (reference sequence). The CDR3 is 16 residues long. The trim removed 2 bases at V and 0 bases at J, leaving 4 bases unmatched. The CDR3 is CAWSWGGDSGANVLTF. The CDR3 coding sequence is TGTGCCTGGAGTTGGGGGGGGGACTCTGGGGCCAACGTCCTGACTTTC.

This sequence joins TRBV7-2 and TRBJ2-3; 16 nucleotides line up with TRBD2. With 5 bases clipped from V and 3 bases from J, the junction kept 8 bases outside the gene matches. This CDR3 comprises 18 residues. The V gene's germline CDR1 is SGHTA and CDR2 FQGNSA. The CDR3 nucleotides are TGTGCCAGCAGCATGCCCGGGACTAGCGGGAGGGGGACAGATACGCAGTATTTT. Its protein product is CASSMPGTSGRGTDTQYF.

V and J are TRBV28 and TRBJ2-7; 8 positions agree with TRBD2. Looked up from germline, CDR1 is MDHEN and CDR2 is SYDVKM. The trim removed 6 bases at V and 5 bases at J, leaving 12 bases unmatched. The CDR3 is 15 amino acids. CDR3 bases: TGTGCCAGCAGACCGACCGGGACTAGTGTACACGAGCAGTACTTC. Its translation is CASRPTGTSVHEQYF.

The chain joins TRBV27 to TRBJ2-7; TRBD2 aligns across 8 bases. CDR3 length: 15 amino acids. V lost 8 bases and J lost 7; bases outside the gene matches: 16. Germline V gives CDR1 MNHEY, CDR2 SMNVEV (reference sequence). CDR3 bases: TGTGCCAGCTCAACGTCGGGACTAGTAGAGCGGGAGCAGTACTTC. Translation gives CASSTSGLVEREQYF.

The chain employs TRBV27 and TRBJ1-1; D gene uncertain. V lost 5 bases and J 2 bases, leaving 9 bases between the germline ends. The germline gives CDR1 MNHEY, CDR2 SMNVEV (reference sequence). The CDR3 is 13 amino acids. CDR3 sequence: CASSHRSNTEAFF. In DNA, the CDR3 is TGTGCCAGCAGTCACCGAAGCAACACTGAAGCTTTCTTT.

This chain joins TRBV9 and TRBJ2-3; 12 bases align to TRBD2. CDR1 is SGDLS and CDR2 is YYNGEE in the germline V gene. The CDR3 is 18 amino acids. Trimming at V came to 4 bases and at J to 0 bases, leaving 9 bases not matched to a gene. CDR3 sequence reads: CASSFLPGTSGSTDTQYF. CDR3 nucleotides: TGTGCCAGCAGCTTCCTCCCCGGGACTAGCGGGAGCACAGATACGCAGTATTTT.

The chain couples TRBV27 to TRBJ2-7, with D maybe TRBD2 (6 bases). The germline V gene encodes CDR1 MNHEY and CDR2 SMNVEV (reference sequence). The CDR3 loop spans 14 amino acids. V was cut by 5 bases and J by 3 bases, with 14 bases left in between. This CDR3 reads CASSTTSTDYEQYF. The DNA for the CDR3 is TGTGCCAGCAGTACAACTAGCACCGACTACGAGCAGTACTTC.

This rearrangement joins TRBV6-1 to TRBJ2-7; 7 bases line up with TRBD2. CDR3 length: 15 amino acids. Trimming removed 8 bases from V and 4 bases from J; junction bases left unmatched: 14. Per the germline V gene, CDR1 is MNHNS and CDR2 is SASEGT. This CDR3 reads CASGGDPGNSYEQYF. The CDR3 bases are TGTGCCAGCGGGGGGGACCCGGGGAACAGTTACGAGCAGTACTTC.

The rearrangement joins TRBV19 to TRBJ1-5, with 7 bases identical to TRBD1. Germline CDR1 reads LNHDA; CDR2 reads SQIVND (reference sequence). J lost 7 bases, V lost 6 bases, and 6 bases had no gene match. The CDR3 consists of 13 residues. The CDR3 nucleotides are TGTGCCAGTAGACCGGGACAGTGGCAGCCCCAGCATTTT. Translating it yields CASRPGQWQPQHF.

The rearrangement links TRBV27 to TRBJ2-3; 15 nucleotides match TRBD2. This CDR3 is built from 20 residues. Trimming at V came to 4 bases and at J to 3 bases, leaving 14 bases not matched to a gene. CDR1 is MNHEY, CDR2 SMNVEV, per germline (reference sequence). The CDR3 DNA reads TGTGCCAGCAGTTCCCCTTCCGGACTAGCGGGAGGGCGAGGGACAGATACGCAGTATTTT. It codes for CASSSPSGLAGGRGTDTQYF.

The CDR3 nucleotides are TGCGCCAGCAGCTTGTCTCTCCGAGGTGAGCAGTTCTTC. This codes for CASSLSLRGEQFF. V gene TRBV5-1 combines with J gene TRBJ2-1; D gene ambiguous. V lost 1 base and J 9 bases, leaving 11 bases between the germline ends. Germline values: CDR1 SGHRS, CDR2 YFSETQ. This CDR3 is 13 amino acids long.

The chain combines TRBV10-3 with TRBJ1-3; no firm D call. The CDR3 loop spans 15 amino acids. Trimming pared 3 bases from V and 4 bases from J, leaving 13 bases between. Germline V lookup: CDR1 ENHRY, CDR2 SYGVKD. The CDR3 spells CAISETSRSGNTIYF. The DNA for the CDR3 is TGTGCCATCAGTGAAACGAGCAGGTCCGGAAACACCATATATTTT.

The chain uses TRBV30 and TRBJ1-4; a weak D match, TRBD1 (6 bases). V was shortened by 4 bases and J by 10 bases, with 16 bases between the two germline ends. This CDR3 region has 13 residues. CDR1 and CDR2 (germline): GTSNPN, SVGIG (reference sequence). CDR3 DNA sequence: TGTGCCTGGACCCGAGGGGGGGAGAGAAAACTGTTTTTT. This sequence encodes CAWTRGGERKLFF.

The chain links TRBV19 to TRBJ1-3; D may be TRBD1 (6 bases). Germline CDR1 is LNHDA and CDR2 is SQIVND (reference sequence). V was shortened by 7 bases and J by 0 bases, with 13 bases between the two germline ends. The CDR3 contains 15 residues. The CDR3 nucleotides read TGTGCCAGTAACCTAGACAGGAACTCTGGAAACACCATATATTTT. It translates to CASNLDRNSGNTIYF. The variable domain in full, completed from reference TRBV19 and TRBJ1-3, reads DGGITQSPKYLFRKEGQNVTLSCEQNLNHDAMYWYRQDPGQGLRLIYYSQIVNDFQKGDIAEGYSVSREKKESFPLTVTSAQKNPTAFYLCASNLDRNSGNTIYFGEGSWLTVV.

CDR3 bases: TGTGCCAGCAGCTTAGGCGGCGCGCAGGGCGAAAAAGCTTTCTTT. It is translated as CASSLGGAQGEKAFF. The chain is built from TRBV11-1 and TRBJ1-1; D might be TRBD1 (5 bases). Germline V gene sequence: CDR1 SGHAT, CDR2 FQDESV (reference sequence). V was trimmed by 1 base and J by 9 bases, leaving 18 bases between them. CDR3 length: 15 residues.

The chain joins TRBV28 to TRBJ2-5, with unresolved D. The CDR3 has 14 residues. V dropped 3 bases and J dropped 2 bases, with 10 bases sitting between them. The germline V gene has CDR1 MDHEN and CDR2 SYDVKM. The CDR3 DNA sequence: TGTGCCAGCAGTTTGTCCACATCTCAAGAGACCCAGTACTTC. Amino acids: CASSLSTSQETQYF.

The chain has TRBV6-1 and TRBJ1-1; no firm D call. CDR1 and CDR2 from the germline V gene are MNHNS and SASEGT. CDR3 length equals 16 residues. The V and J ends lost 3 bases and 4 bases respectively, with 18 bases between them. Here the CDR3 reads CASSDEAGWASTEAFF. The DNA of the CDR3 is TGTGCCAGCAGTGACGAAGCAGGATGGGCAAGCACTGAAGCTTTCTTT.

V gene TRBV18 combines with J gene TRBJ2-5; D might be TRBD2 (6 bases). Germline lookup yields CDR1 KGHSH and CDR2 LQKENI. The CDR3 sequence is 19 residues long. The germline V and J ends were trimmed by 2 bases and 5 bases, with 27 bases remaining between them. CDR3 nucleotide sequence: TGTGCCAGCTCACCATTGGGGCCCGGCCGGGGGACGCAGAGGGAGACCCAGTACTTC. Translation: CASSPLGPGRGTQRETQYF.

The genes are TRBV5-1 and TRBJ1-2; D remains unclear. The length of the CDR3 is 16 residues. V was shortened by 1 base and J by 0 bases, with 13 bases between the two germline ends. Germline V gene data show CDR1 as SGHRS and CDR2 as YFSETQ. This chain's CDR3 is CASSLKVGQPNYGYTF. Written as DNA, the CDR3 is TGCGCCAGCAGCTTGAAGGTTGGGCAGCCTAACTATGGCTACACCTTC.

This chain links TRBV9 with TRBJ2-5; D call uncertain. Germline lookup yields CDR1 SGDLS and CDR2 YYNGEE. The CDR3 totals 13 residues. Trimming removed 3 bases at V and 9 bases at J, with 15 bases between. CDR3 DNA: TGTGCCAGCAGCGGAGAAGCCGCTGTGGCCCAGTACTTC. Protein: CASSGEAAVAQYF.

The rearrangement uses TRBV7-6 and TRBJ2-2; the match to TRBD2 covers 10 bases. The CDR3 loop spans 17 amino acids. V shed 4 bases and J 0 bases; nucleotides not matched to a gene: 5. Germline values: CDR1 SGHVS, CDR2 FNYEAQ. The CDR3 DNA sequence: TGTGCCAGCAGCTCGATAGCGGGAGGTACGAACACCGGGGAGCTGTTTTTT. It yields the protein CASSSIAGGTNTGELFF. The whole variable domain, filled in from reference TRBV7-6 and TRBJ2-2, reads GAGVSQSPRYKVTKRGQDVALRCDPISGHVSLYWYRQALGQGPEFLTYFNYEAQQDKSGLPNDRFSAERPEGSISTLTIQRTEQRDSAMYRCASSSIAGGTNTGELFFGEGSRLTVL.

With respect to this clone: This CDR3 is missing its conserved last phenylalanine or tryptophan, likely due to a read error. The chain combines TRBV25-1 with TRBJ1-2, with TRBD1 as a possible D gene (5 bases). The CDR3 runs 12 residues. Between the trimmed V and J ends, which lost 4 bases and 7 bases, there was a span of 10 bases. The germline V gene encodes CDR1 MGHDK and CDR2 SYGVNS. CDR3 sequence reads: CASSGGEGGYTL. The DNA of the CDR3 is TGTGCCAGCAGTGGAGGGGAGGGTGGCTACACCCTC.

The J gene is TRBJ1-2, the V gene TRBV19; no firm D call. This CDR3 spans 15 amino acids. CDR1 and CDR2 from the germline V gene are LNHDA and SQIVND (reference sequence). V was pared by 3 bases and J by 2 bases, with 13 bases between. CDR3 nucleotide sequence: TGTGCCAGTAGTATCAGTTTGGGCCGCAACTATGGCTACACCTTC. Translated, it gives CASSISLGRNYGYTF. The entire variable domain, with the rest obtained from reference TRBV19 and TRBJ1-2, is as follows: DGGITQSPKYLFRKEGQNVTLSCEQNLNHDAMYWYRQDPGQGLRLIYYSQIVNDFQKGDIAEGYSVSREKKESFPLTVTSAQKNPTAFYLCASSISLGRNYGYTFGSGTRLTVV.

The rearrangement uses TRBV27 and TRBJ2-7; D unresolved. The CDR3 runs to 16 residues. Trimming removed 6 bases at V and 3 bases at J, with 21 bases between. CDR1 is MNHEY and CDR2 is SMNVEV in the germline V gene (reference sequence). The CDR3 reads CASRPADNLLGYEQYF. CDR3 coding DNA: TGTGCCAGCAGACCGGCCGACAATCTCTTGGGCTACGAGCAGTACTTC.

The chain links TRBV4-2 to TRBJ1-2; perhaps TRBD1 as D (5 bases). CDR3 size: 15 residues. Trimming cost V 1 base and J 0 bases, with 9 bases left between them. The germline gives CDR1 LGHNA, CDR2 YNFKEQ. CDR3 sequence reads: CASSQGAGPNYGYTF. CDR3 in DNA: TGTGCCAGCAGCCAAGGGGCAGGGCCTAACTATGGCTACACCTTC.